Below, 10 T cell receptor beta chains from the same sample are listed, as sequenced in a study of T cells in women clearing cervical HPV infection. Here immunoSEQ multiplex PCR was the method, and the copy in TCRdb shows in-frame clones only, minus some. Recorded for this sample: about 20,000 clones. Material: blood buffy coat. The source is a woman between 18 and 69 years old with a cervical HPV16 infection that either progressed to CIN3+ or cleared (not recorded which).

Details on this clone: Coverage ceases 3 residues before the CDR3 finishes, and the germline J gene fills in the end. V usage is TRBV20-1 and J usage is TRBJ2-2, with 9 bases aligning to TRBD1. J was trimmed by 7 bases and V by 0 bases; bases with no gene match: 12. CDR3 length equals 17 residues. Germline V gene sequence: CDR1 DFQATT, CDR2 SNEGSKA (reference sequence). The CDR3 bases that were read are TGCAGTGCTAGAGATCCTTCGGGACAGGGAGTCTACGGGGAG. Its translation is CSARDPSGQGVYGE. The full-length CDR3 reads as CSARDPSGQGVYGELFF.

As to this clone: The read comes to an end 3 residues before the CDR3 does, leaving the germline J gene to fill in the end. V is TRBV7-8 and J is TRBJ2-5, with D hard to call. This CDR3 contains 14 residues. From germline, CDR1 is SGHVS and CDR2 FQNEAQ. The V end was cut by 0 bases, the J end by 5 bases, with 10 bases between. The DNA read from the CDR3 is TGTGCCAGCAGCTTAGCCGTCTACGGGGAGACC. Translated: CASSLAVYGET. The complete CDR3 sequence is CASSLAVYGETQYF.

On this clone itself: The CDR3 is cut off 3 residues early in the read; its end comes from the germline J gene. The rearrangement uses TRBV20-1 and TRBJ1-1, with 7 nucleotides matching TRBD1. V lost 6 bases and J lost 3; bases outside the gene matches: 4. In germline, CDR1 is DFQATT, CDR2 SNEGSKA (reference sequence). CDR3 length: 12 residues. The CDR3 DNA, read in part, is TGCAGTGCAGAAACAGGGGACACTGAA. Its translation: CSAETGDTE. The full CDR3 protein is CSAETGDTEAFF.

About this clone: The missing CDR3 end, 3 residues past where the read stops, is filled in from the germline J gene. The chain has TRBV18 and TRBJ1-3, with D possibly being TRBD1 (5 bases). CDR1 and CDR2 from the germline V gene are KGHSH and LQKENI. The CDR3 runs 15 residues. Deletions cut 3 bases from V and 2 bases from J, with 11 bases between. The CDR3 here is CASSPGGSAGNTIYF. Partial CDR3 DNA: TGTGCCAGCTCACCCGGGGGGTCGGCTGGAAACACC.

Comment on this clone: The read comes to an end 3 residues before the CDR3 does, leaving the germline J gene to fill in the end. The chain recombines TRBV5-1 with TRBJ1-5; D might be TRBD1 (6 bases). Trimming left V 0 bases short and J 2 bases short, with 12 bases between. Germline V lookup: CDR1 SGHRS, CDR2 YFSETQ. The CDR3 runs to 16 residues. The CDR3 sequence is CASSLGPTGRNQPQHF. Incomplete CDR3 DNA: TGCGCCAGCAGCTTGGGCCCTACAGGGCGCAATCAGCCC.

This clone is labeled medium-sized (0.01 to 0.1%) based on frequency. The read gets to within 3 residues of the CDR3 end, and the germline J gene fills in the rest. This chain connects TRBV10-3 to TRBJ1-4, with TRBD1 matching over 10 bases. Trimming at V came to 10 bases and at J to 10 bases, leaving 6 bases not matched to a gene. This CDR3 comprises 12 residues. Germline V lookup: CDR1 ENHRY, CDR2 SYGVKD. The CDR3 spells CATWTGGGKLFF. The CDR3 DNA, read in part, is TGTGCCACCTGGACAGGGGGGGGAAAA.

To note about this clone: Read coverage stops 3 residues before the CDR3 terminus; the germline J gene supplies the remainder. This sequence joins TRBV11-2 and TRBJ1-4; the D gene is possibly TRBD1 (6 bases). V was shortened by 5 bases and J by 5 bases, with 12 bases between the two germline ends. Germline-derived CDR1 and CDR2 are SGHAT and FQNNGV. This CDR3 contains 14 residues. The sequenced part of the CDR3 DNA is TGTGCCAGCAGCCGGACAGAAGGGAATGAAAAA. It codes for CASSRTEGNEK. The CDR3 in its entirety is CASSRTEGNEKLFF.

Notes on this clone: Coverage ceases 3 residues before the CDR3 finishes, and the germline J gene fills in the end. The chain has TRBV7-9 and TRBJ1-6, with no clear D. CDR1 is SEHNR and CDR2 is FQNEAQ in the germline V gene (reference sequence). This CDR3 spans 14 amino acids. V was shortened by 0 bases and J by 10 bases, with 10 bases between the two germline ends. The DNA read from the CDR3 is TGTGCCAGCAGCTTAGCCGAGGGCGGGTCACCC. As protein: CASSLAEGGSP. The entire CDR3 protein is CASSLAEGGSPLHF.

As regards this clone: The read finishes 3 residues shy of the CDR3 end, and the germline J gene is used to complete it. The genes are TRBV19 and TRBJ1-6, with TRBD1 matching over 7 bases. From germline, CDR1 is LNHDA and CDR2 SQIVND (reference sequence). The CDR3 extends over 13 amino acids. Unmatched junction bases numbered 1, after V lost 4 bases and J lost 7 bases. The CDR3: CASSRDRNSPLHF. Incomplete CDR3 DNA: TGTGCCAGTAGTAGGGACAGAAATTCACCC.

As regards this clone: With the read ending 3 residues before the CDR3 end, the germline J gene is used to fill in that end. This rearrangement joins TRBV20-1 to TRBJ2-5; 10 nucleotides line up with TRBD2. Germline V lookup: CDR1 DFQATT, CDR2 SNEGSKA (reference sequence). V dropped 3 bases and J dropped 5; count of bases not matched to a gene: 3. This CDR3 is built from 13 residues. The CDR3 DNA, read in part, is TGCAGTGCTAGGCTAGCGGGGGCGGAGACC. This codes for CSARLAGAET. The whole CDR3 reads CSARLAGAETQYF.